These 8 T cell receptor beta chains came from one sample sequenced in a study of blood T cell repertoires in COVID-19. Sequencing used immunoSEQ multiplex PCR; TCRdb keeps in-frame clones, though not all of them. Of tens of thousands of clones in the sample, 75% to 90% were seen once. Sequencing used peripheral blood. All receptors derive from an elderly woman with acute or convalescent COVID-19.

The chain combines TRBV12-3 or TRBV12-4 with TRBJ1-2; D is unresolved. The CDR3 extends over 13 amino acids. Trimming stripped 5 bases from V and 8 bases from J, with 15 bases between. The CDR3 is CASSPPLRTGYTF. The CDR3 bases are TGTGCCAGCAGTCCGCCCCTGAGAACCGGCTACACCTTC.

This clone was seen once. This sequence joins TRBV19 and TRBJ2-5; 8 bases are shared with TRBD2. This CDR3 has 15 amino acids. Germline CDR1 reads LNHDA; CDR2 reads SQIVND (reference sequence). V dropped 6 bases and J dropped 1; count of bases not matched to a gene: 7. The CDR3 DNA follows: TGTGCCAGTAGCAAGCCGGGAGGGCCCCAAGAGACCCAGTACTTC. Its translation is CASSKPGGPQETQYF.

The chain joins TRBV19 to TRBJ2-3; 7 bases fit TRBD2. Trimming at V came to 3 bases and at J to 1 base, leaving 4 bases not matched to a gene. The CDR3 loop spans 15 amino acids. Germline V lookup: CDR1 LNHDA, CDR2 SQIVND (reference sequence). CDR3 DNA sequence: TGTGCCAGTAGTATCTCTACTAGCGGCACAGATACGCAGTATTTT. Translating it yields CASSISTSGTDTQYF.

This chain joins TRBV24-1 and TRBJ2-5; 12 bases are shared with TRBD1. Germline assignment: CDR1 KGHDR and CDR2 SFDVKD. The J segment lost 4 bases and the V segment lost 4 bases, leaving 6 bases of the junction unmatched. This CDR3 has 16 residues. The DNA for the CDR3 is TGTGCCACCAGTGAGGACGGGACAGGGGGCAGAGAGACCCAGTACTTC. It yields the protein CATSEDGTGGRETQYF.

Only a few counts were recorded for this clone. The rearrangement links TRBV7-9 to TRBJ2-1, with D possibly matching TRBD1 (5 bases). The CDR3 consists of 12 residues. Germline CDR1 SEHNR, CDR2 FQNEAQ (reference sequence). The V end was cut by 3 bases, the J end by 7 bases, with 7 bases between. The CDR3 DNA follows: TGTGCCAGCAGCTTTGGGGCAAATGAGCAGTTCTTC. This encodes CASSFGANEQFF.

The V call is TRBV4-1, the J call TRBJ1-2; TRBD1 aligns across 7 bases. Germline V gene lookup returns CDR1 MGHRA and CDR2 YSYEKL. Losses at the gene ends were 3 bases for V and 10 bases for J; bases not matched to a gene: 17. This CDR3 is built from 16 residues. Written as DNA, the CDR3 is TGCGCCAGCAGCCAGCCGGGGTCGACAGGGTCCCGTGACTACACCTTC. As protein: CASSQPGSTGSRDYTF.

The chain recombines TRBV5-1 with TRBJ1-2; D remains ambiguous. There are 15 residues in the CDR3. V was pared by 1 base and J by 9 bases, with 19 bases between. CDR1 and CDR2 from the germline V gene are SGHRS and YFSETQ. The CDR3 is CASSLSNTGPTRYTF. As DNA, the CDR3 is TGCGCCAGCAGCTTGTCGAACACTGGGCCGACCCGCTACACCTTC.

The chain joins TRBV29-1 to TRBJ2-7, with D possibly TRBD1 on 5 matching bases. Germline V gene sequence: CDR1 SQVTM, CDR2 ANQGSEA. The CDR3 has 23 residues. Trimming removed 4 bases at V and 0 bases at J, with 40 bases between. The CDR3 DNA is TGCAGCGTTGTTGCTCTAACAAGGGGTCGGTCCCAAGCTGGGCAGGTGCCCTCCTACGAGCAGTACTTC. Its translation: CSVVALTRGRSQAGQVPSYEQYF.